These T cell receptor beta chains were read from a single sample in a study of blood T cell repertoires in COVID-19. Produced via immunoSEQ multiplex PCR; TCRdb's table is partial and in-frame only. This table holds about 140,000 clones, about 90% found once. Sample: PBMCs or T cells enriched from blood (not recorded which). The receptors were gathered from a man aged 55-75 years who had recovered from COVID-19. Each CDR3 is given with its conserved first and last residue. Fields, in order: D gene, J gene, clone size, V gene, CDR3 protein, CDR3 DNA. The D gene is left open where the match is weak. Expanded clones are given a class, and other clones once, few, many or no size at all.

TRBD1	TRBJ1-1	NA	TRBV11-2	CASSPGQGVTEAFF	TGTGCCAGCAGTCCCGGACAGGGGGTCACTGAAGCTTTCTTT
NA	TRBJ2-7	once	TRBV11-2	CASSFTHGVTYEQYF	TGTGCCAGCAGCTTCACCCACGGAGTTACCTACGAGCAGTACTTC
NA	TRBJ2-5	NA	TRBV3-1/TRBV3-2	CASSQGGTQYF	TGTGCCAGCAGCCAAGGCGGGACCCAGTACTTC
NA	TRBJ2-7	NA	TRBV19	CASSSLDYPYEQYF	TGTGCCAGTAGTTCATTAGACTACCCCTACGAGCAGTACTTC
TRBD1	TRBJ2-7	NA	TRBV5-5	CASGTGPYEQYF	TGTGCCAGCGGGACAGGACCCTACGAGCAGTACTTC
NA	TRBJ1-1	NA	TRBV29-1	CSVAGLSNTEAFF	TGCAGCGTTGCGGGTTTATCGAACACTGAAGCTTTCTTT
TRBD1	TRBJ1-6	NA	TRBV5-1	CASSPGQGGAPLHF	TGCGCCAGCAGCCCAGGACAGGGTGGGGCACCCCTCCACTTT
NA	TRBJ1-1	NA	TRBV6-4	CASSDNGRATEAFF	TGTGCCAGCAGTGACAATGGGAGGGCCACTGAAGCTTTCTTT
NA	TRBJ2-1	NA	TRBV9	CASSVTPGTLLNEQFF	TGTGCCAGCAGCGTAACTCCGGGGACACTTCTCAATGAGCAGTTCTTC
NA	TRBJ1-4	NA	TRBV30	CAWGVLGEKLFF	TGTGCCTGGGGGGTATTGGGCGAAAAACTGTTTTTT
NA	TRBJ1-2	NA	TRBV6-5	CASSYSTKGYGYTF	TGTGCCAGCAGTTACTCGACTAAAGGCTATGGCTACACCTTC
TRBD1	TRBJ1-2	NA	TRBV19	CASSRTGFYGYTF	TGTGCCAGTAGTCGGACAGGCTTCTATGGCTACACCTTC
TRBD2	TRBJ2-1	NA	TRBV10-3	CATQTNSGAEQFF	TGTGCCACCCAAACCAACAGCGGGGCTGAGCAGTTCTTC
TRBD1	TRBJ2-5	NA	TRBV5-4	CASSRPQGEVETQYF	TGTGCCAGCAGCCGTCCTCAGGGGGAAGTGGAGACCCAGTACTTC
TRBD1	TRBJ1-6	NA	TRBV3-1/TRBV3-2	CASSRGRTGVGSPLHF	TGTGCCAGCAGCCGAGGCCGGACAGGGGTGGGGTCACCCCTCCACTTT
NA	TRBJ1-1	NA	TRBV10-2	CASSETGRTEAFF	TGCGCCAGCAGTGAAACAGGGCGGACTGAAGCTTTCTTT
NA	TRBJ1-1	NA	TRBV6-5	CASSHPGSEAFF	TGTGCCAGCAGTCACCCGGGGTCTGAAGCTTTCTTT
NA	TRBJ2-2	NA	TRBV5-8	CASSLRAGATTGELFF	TGTGCCAGCAGCTTGCGGGCAGGGGCGACCACCGGGGAGCTGTTTTTT
NA	TRBJ2-5	NA	TRBV18	CASSPSFQAKETQYF	TGTGCCAGCTCACCCAGTTTCCAGGCGAAAGAGACCCAGTACTTC
TRBD1	TRBJ2-5	NA	TRBV11-3	CASSPGTGGMETQYF	TGTGCCAGCAGCCCCGGGACAGGGGGTATGGAGACCCAGTACTTC
NA	TRBJ1-5	few	TRBV7-6	CASSLNSGSNQPQHF	TGTGCCAGCAGCTTAAATAGCGGAAGCAATCAGCCCCAGCATTTT